The rows below give T cell receptor beta chains drawn from one sample of a study of control samples from healthy donors and cancer patients. Sequenced by immunoSEQ multiplex PCR; TCRdb stores in-frame clones only, minus some. The sample yields roughly 120,000 clones, more than 70% seen once. The sample was blood. Receptor source: a woman aged 65 to 85 in good health. Both conserved end residues are part of each CDR3. D genes are given only for firm matches. The size of a clone is reported for some rows only, either as once, few or many, or as a class for expanded clones.

clone_size	j_call	v_call	d_call	cdr3_nt	cdr3_aa
-	TRBJ1-2	TRBV27	-	TGTGCCAGCAGTTTCGCGCAGGGTGTAGGCTACACCTTC	CASSFAQGVGYTF
-	TRBJ1-3	TRBV4-1	-	TGCGCCAGCAGCCCCCCCTGGGAGAGTGGAAACACCATATATTTT	CASSPPWESGNTIYF
-	TRBJ1-1	TRBV7-2	-	TGTGCCAGCAGCTTACTCGCTGGGCGGATCACTGAAGCTTTCTTT	CASSLLAGRITEAFF
-	TRBJ1-1	TRBV7-2	-	TGTGCCAGCAGCTTATATGCGGGGGAAGCTTTCTTT	CASSLYAGEAFF
few	TRBJ1-3	TRBV3-1/TRBV3-2	-	TGTGCCAGCAGCCCCGGGGCTTCTGGAAACACCATATATTTT	CASSPGASGNTIYF
-	TRBJ2-5	TRBV19	-	TGTGCCAGTAGCCTTCAACAGGGATACCAAGAGACCCAGTACTTC	CASSLQQGYQETQYF
once	TRBJ1-1	TRBV5-6	-	TGTGCCAGCAGCTTGCGGACGGCTACCCCTGAAGCTTTCTTT	CASSLRTATPEAFF
-	TRBJ1-5	TRBV18	-	TGTGCCAGCTCATCGACAGATAGCAATCAGCCCCAGCATTTT	CASSSTDSNQPQHF
-	TRBJ1-4	TRBV12-3/TRBV12-4	-	TGTGCCAGCAGTTTGCAGGGGGAAAAACTGTTTTTT	CASSLQGEKLFF
-	TRBJ2-3	TRBV24-1	TRBD2	TGTGCCACCAGTGACCACACCGGGACTAGCGGGTGCACAGATACGCAGTATTTT	CATSDHTGTSGCTDTQYF
-	TRBJ2-6	TRBV5-6	-	TGTGCCAGCAGCCCGGGTGGGGCTAACTCTGGGGCCAACGTCCTGACTTTC	CASSPGGANSGANVLTF
-	TRBJ1-4	TRBV15	-	TGTGCCACCAGCCGGGGGGGTGGTTGGGATGAAAAACTGTTTTTT	CATSRGGGWDEKLFF
once	TRBJ2-1	TRBV3-1/TRBV3-2	-	TGTGCCAGCAGCCAAGTACATGAGCAGTTCTTC	CASSQVHEQFF
-	TRBJ1-3	TRBV9	-	TGTGCCAGCAGCGCCTCCTCTGGAAACACCATATATTTT	CASSASSGNTIYF
-	TRBJ2-7	TRBV25-1	TRBD2	TGTGCCAGCAGTGAATCCGGGGGGATCTTCTACGAGCAGTACTTC	CASSESGGIFYEQYF
-	TRBJ1-1	TRBV5-8	TRBD1	TGTGCCAGCAGCTTGGGCCTCGGGACAGGGATTCTCACTGAAGCTTTCTTT	CASSLGLGTGILTEAFF
-	TRBJ2-7	TRBV6-5	-	TGTGCCAGCAGTTACGCTACCGGACCCTACGAGCAGTACTTC	CASSYATGPYEQYF
-	TRBJ2-5	TRBV14	TRBD2	TGTGCCAGTAAAAGCGGGGGTAAGTGGGAGACCCAGTACTTC	CASKSGGKWETQYF
-	TRBJ1-5	TRBV11-1	-	TGTGCCAGCAGCTTAGGGGACGGAATCAATCAGCCCCAGCATTTT	CASSLGDGINQPQHF
-	TRBJ1-1	TRBV27	-	TGTGCCAGCAGTTTAAAGGTGAACACTGAAGCTTTCTTT	CASSLKVNTEAFF
-	TRBJ2-3	TRBV7-9	-	TGTGCCAGCAGCTTAGCGCAGGGGTGGGATACGCAGTATTTT	CASSLAQGWDTQYF
-	TRBJ2-3	TRBV6-6	-	TGTGCCAGCAGCCGCACAGATACGCAGTATTTT	CASSRTDTQYF
once	TRBJ1-4	TRBV9	-	TGTGCCAGCAGCGTAGACTCTAACCCACGGGTCCGGATGGCGCAACTGTTTTTT	CASSVDSNPRVRMAQLFF
-	TRBJ1-5	TRBV11-2	-	TGTGCCAGCAGTCTCCCTCGGGGGCCCCAGCATTTT	CASSLPRGPQHF
-	TRBJ2-5	TRBV4-1	-	TGCGCCAGCAGCCAAGTACTTCCTTCTGGCAGCGGGCGAGAGACCCAGTACTTC	CASSQVLPSGSGRETQYF
-	TRBJ2-3	TRBV18	-	TGTGCCAGCTCACCACAATCAGATACGCAGTATTTT	CASSPQSDTQYF
-	TRBJ1-3	TRBV3-1/TRBV3-2	-	TGTGCCAGCAGCCCTACCGGACCGAGCTCTGGAAACACCATATATTTT	CASSPTGPSSGNTIYF
-	TRBJ1-1	TRBV18	-	TGTGCCAGCTCACCACGGACTACAGAGAACACTGAAGCTTTCTTT	CASSPRTTENTEAFF
-	TRBJ2-7	TRBV7-2	-	TGTGCCAGCAGCCAGCTAGGGGGCTACGAGCAGTACTTC	CASSQLGGYEQYF
-	TRBJ1-2	TRBV11-2	-	TGTGCCAGCGGTAGTGAGGGCTATGGCTACACCTTC	CASGSEGYGYTF
-	TRBJ2-3	TRBV19	-	TGTGCCAGTACCCCCACAGGAGCAGATACGCAGTATTTT	CASTPTGADTQYF
-	TRBJ1-2	TRBV19	TRBD1	TGTGCCAGTAGTATAGACCGGGACAGGGGCATCTATGGCTACACCTTC	CASSIDRDRGIYGYTF